These 31 T cell receptor beta chains share one sample of origin, sequenced in a study of T cells in localized non-small cell lung cancer. Only in-frame clones appear in the TCRdb table, and some are missing; sequencing was by immunoSEQ multiplex PCR. The sample lists roughly 86,000 clones; just under 85% were seen once. The sample was peripheral blood, taken before any cancer treatment. These receptor sequences come from a man aged 35 to 69 with stage I lung adenocarcinoma.

The V and J genes are TRBV5-4 and TRBJ1-3; tentatively, D is TRBD1 (5 bases). Trimming took off 0 bases at V and 2 bases at J, with 6 bases between the two ends. CDR1 and CDR2 from the germline V gene are SGHNT and YYREEE (reference sequence). This CDR3 is 14 amino acids long. The CDR3 spells CASSLGDPGNTIYF. CDR3 nucleotide sequence: TGTGCCAGCAGCTTGGGGGACCCTGGAAACACCATATATTTT. Variable domain in full (rest from reference TRBV5-4 and TRBJ1-3): ETGVTQSPTHLIKTRGQQVTLRCSSQSGHNTVSWYQQALGQGPQFIFQYYREEENGRGNFPPRFSGLQFPNYSSELNVNALELDDSALYLCASSLGDPGNTIYFGEGSWLTVV.

V usage is TRBV28 and J usage is TRBJ1-4; tentative D call: TRBD1 (5 bases). The germline CDR1 and CDR2 sequences are MDHEN and SYDVKM. V was shortened by 7 bases and J by 4 bases, with 19 bases between the two germline ends. The CDR3 contains 16 residues. The CDR3 region has the DNA TGTGCCAGCAAGGGACCTTCGTGGACGGGTAATGAAAAACTGTTTTTT. Protein product: CASKGPSWTGNEKLFF. Filled out from reference TRBV28 and TRBJ1-4, the complete variable domain reads DVKVTQSSRYLVKRTGEKVFLECVQDMDHENMFWYRQDPGLGLRLIYFSYDVKMKEKGDIPEGYSVSREKKERFSLILESASTNQTSMYLCASKGPSWTGNEKLFFGSGTQLSVL.

The rearrangement uses TRBV29-1 and TRBJ1-2; 9 bases fit TRBD1. This CDR3 region has 11 residues. The V segment lost 7 bases and the J segment 6 bases; nucleotides outside the gene matches: 3. CDR1 and CDR2 (germline): SQVTM, ANQGSEA. In DNA form, the CDR3 reads TGCAGCGACCGACAGGGGGATGGCTACACCTTC. Its translation is CSDRQGDGYTF.

The rearrangement links TRBV18 to TRBJ2-5; D is tentatively TRBD1 or TRBD2 (5 bases each). The CDR3 length is 13 residues. With 4 bases removed from V and 5 bases from J, the gap between germline ends came to 11 bases. Per the germline V gene, CDR1 is KGHSH and CDR2 is LQKENI. In nucleotides, the CDR3 is TGTGCCAGCTCACGGGACCAGTCGGAGACCCAGTACTTC. Its translation: CASSRDQSETQYF.

Here the CDR3 DNA reads TGTGCCAGCAGCGTATCCCGGAATGAGCAGTTCTTC. It translates to CASSVSRNEQFF. The rearrangement links TRBV9 to TRBJ2-1, with D unclear. Germline lookup yields CDR1 SGDLS and CDR2 YYNGEE. The CDR3 has 12 residues. V was clipped by 1 base and J by 7 bases, with 6 bases between them.

A single count supports this clone. The chain is built from TRBV6-5 and TRBJ2-7; TRBD2 might be the D (6 bases). This CDR3 has 15 residues. Per the germline V gene, CDR1 is MNHEY and CDR2 is SVGAGI. The V and J ends lost 5 bases and 3 bases respectively, with 17 bases between them. The DNA for the CDR3 is TGTGCCAGCAGTATGAGCGCCGGGGGTGTCTACGAGCAGTACTTC. The encoded protein is CASSMSAGGVYEQYF.

J is TRBJ2-3 and V is TRBV30; 9 nucleotides align to TRBD1. Germline lookup yields CDR1 GTSNPN and CDR2 SVGIG (reference sequence). The V and J ends lost 3 bases and 2 bases, in that order; junction bases with no gene match: 12. CDR3 length: 17 amino acids. CDR3 DNA sequence: TGTGCCTGGAGCCGGGGGACAGGGCAGAGTTACACAGATACGCAGTATTTT. Its protein product is CAWSRGTGQSYTDTQYF.

The chain recombines TRBV7-9 with TRBJ1-1; possible D gene TRBD1, 5 bases. The CDR3 totals 13 residues. The ends were cut back, 8 bases at V and 0 bases at J, with 10 bases in the middle. Germline CDR1 reads SEHNR; CDR2 reads FQNEAQ (reference sequence). The CDR3: CASSAGMNTEAFF. CDR3 in DNA: TGTGCCAGCTCTGCAGGGATGAACACTGAAGCTTTCTTT. Variable domain in full (rest from reference TRBV7-9 and TRBJ1-1): DTGVSQNPRHKITKRGQNVTFRCDPISEHNRLYWYRQTLGQGPEFLTYFQNEAQLEKSRLLSDRFSAERPKGSFSTLEIQRTEQGDSAMYLCASSAGMNTEAFFGQGTRLTVV.

The V and J genes are TRBV5-1 and TRBJ1-2; 8 bases map to TRBD1. CDR3 size: 13 residues. Germline V lookup: CDR1 SGHRS, CDR2 YFSETQ. The junction had 7 bases not matched to a gene; V was cut back by 4 bases and J by 8 bases. The CDR3 region is CASSPDRGRGYTF. CDR3 nucleotide sequence: TGCGCCAGCAGCCCCGACAGGGGCCGGGGCTACACCTTC.

The chain links TRBV10-2 to TRBJ2-5; D may match TRBD1 or TRBD2 (5 bases each). Trimming cost V 8 bases and J 3 bases, with 13 bases left between them. The germline V gene has CDR1 WSHSY and CDR2 SAAADI. This CDR3 is 13 amino acids long. The CDR3 reads CASGSMGEETQYF. The CDR3 DNA reads TGCGCCAGCGGGAGCATGGGGGAAGAGACCCAGTACTTC.

This chain links TRBV30 with TRBJ1-6; tentative D call: TRBD1 (5 bases). Trimming took off 2 bases at V and 1 base at J, with 15 bases between the two ends. CDR3 length: 17 amino acids. Germline assignment: CDR1 GTSNPN and CDR2 SVGIG (reference sequence). CDR3 bases: TGTGCCTGGAGTTGGGGGATTTCGCAGTCCTATAATTCACCCCTCCACTTT. Protein product: CAWSWGISQSYNSPLHF. The full variable domain, with the rest looked up from reference TRBV30 and TRBJ1-6, is SQTIHQWPATLVQPVGSPLSLECTVEGTSNPNLYWYRQAAGRGLQLLFYSVGIGQISSEVPQNLSASRPQDRQFILSSKKLLLSDSGFYLCAWSWGISQSYNSPLHFGNGTRLTVT.

The chain has TRBV2 and TRBJ1-5; no reliable D call. Trimming stripped 7 bases from V and 6 bases from J, with 13 bases between. Per germline, CDR1 SNHLY and CDR2 FYNNEI. CDR3 length: 13 residues. The CDR3 bases are TGTGCCAGCACCCCCGAGGTTTCTCAGCCCCAGCATTTT. The encoded protein is CASTPEVSQPQHF.

CDR3 in DNA: TGTGCCAGCAGCTTGGGCCAGAGCTCCTACGAGCAGTACTTC. It is translated as CASSLGQSSYEQYF. The rearrangement links TRBV11-2 to TRBJ2-7; D is undetermined. CDR1 and CDR2 from the germline V gene are SGHAT and FQNNGV. The CDR3 spans 14 residues. Trimming cost V 3 bases and J 0 bases, with 9 bases left between them. Looking up the rest from reference TRBV11-2 and TRBJ2-7 gives the full variable domain: EAGVAQSPRYKIIEKRQSVAFWCNPISGHATLYWYQQILGQGPKLLIQFQNNGVVDDSQLPKDRFSAERLKGVDSTLKIQPAKLEDSAVYLCASSLGQSSYEQYFGPGTRLTVT.

This clone was seen a single time. The chain uses TRBV4-3 and TRBJ1-2; D gene ambiguous. The CDR3 contains 18 residues. Germline CDR1 LGHNA, CDR2 YSLEER. V dropped 0 bases and J dropped 2 bases, with 19 bases sitting between them. The CDR3 region has the DNA TGCGCCAGCAGCCAAGACCGGGCAGAATTCGCAGCGAACTATGGCTACACCTTC. Residues: CASSQDRAEFAANYGYTF.

The chain recombines TRBV19 with TRBJ1-1, with 7 bases matching TRBD1. The CDR3 is 14 residues long. Germline-derived CDR1 and CDR2 are LNHDA and SQIVND (reference sequence). V lost 4 bases, J lost 1 base, and 3 bases stayed unmatched. The CDR3 here is CASSKDRTNTEAFF. Written as DNA, the CDR3 is TGTGCCAGTAGTAAGGACAGGACGAACACTGAAGCTTTCTTT.

Only one count was recorded for this clone. The V gene is TRBV5-4, the J gene TRBJ2-1; D possibly matches TRBD1 or TRBD2 (5 bases each). Germline V lookup: CDR1 SGHNT, CDR2 YYREEE (reference sequence). The CDR3 length is 15 residues. Trimming removed 3 bases at V and 6 bases at J, with 16 bases between. CDR3 in amino acids: CASSSSGTALNEQFF. CDR3 sequence (DNA): TGTGCCAGCAGCTCATCCGGGACGGCCCTCAATGAGCAGTTCTTC.

The genes are TRBV6-1 and TRBJ2-7; either TRBD1 or TRBD2 may fit D (5 bases each). Germline V gene sequence: CDR1 MNHNS, CDR2 SASEGT. CDR3 length equals 13 residues. The ends were cut back, 2 bases at V and 6 bases at J, with 11 bases in the middle. This CDR3 is CASSESGRVEQYF. The CDR3 region has the DNA TGTGCCAGCAGTGAATCAGGGCGGGTCGAGCAGTACTTC.

This chain joins TRBV19 and TRBJ1-1; D perhaps matches TRBD1 (6 bases). Trimming pared 8 bases from V and 1 base from J, leaving 17 bases between. The CDR3 runs to 15 residues. The germline CDR1 and CDR2 sequences are LNHDA and SQIVND (reference sequence). The CDR3 is CASLSDRSSNTEAFF. The DNA of the CDR3 is TGTGCCAGTCTGTCGGACAGATCGTCGAACACTGAAGCTTTCTTT.

The chain is built from TRBV27 and TRBJ2-1, with D unresolved. The CDR3 has 16 amino acids. Germline CDR1 is MNHEY and CDR2 is SMNVEV (reference sequence). Deletions cut 5 bases from V and 0 bases from J, with 14 bases between. This chain's CDR3 is CASSPPAASSYNEQFF. In DNA, the CDR3 is TGTGCCAGCAGTCCCCCTGCAGCGAGCTCCTACAATGAGCAGTTCTTC.

V usage is TRBV30 and J usage is TRBJ2-7, with 8 bases that match TRBD2. CDR1 is GTSNPN and CDR2 is SVGIG in the germline V gene (reference sequence). Trimming cost V 0 bases and J 3 bases; bases outside gene matches: 4. The CDR3 covers 14 residues. The CDR3 DNA reads as TGTGCCTGGAGTGTGGTAGCGGGACACTACGAGCAGTACTTC. It yields the protein CAWSVVAGHYEQYF.

J is TRBJ2-4 and V is TRBV15; D not certain. The length of the CDR3 is 15 residues. V was trimmed by 0 bases and J by 2 bases, leaving 8 bases between them. Germline V lookup: CDR1 LNHNV, CDR2 YYDKDF (reference sequence). This CDR3 is CATSRDRSSKNIQYF. The CDR3, as DNA: TGTGCCACCAGCAGAGATCGTAGTTCCAAAAACATTCAGTACTTC.

The V and J genes are TRBV19 and TRBJ2-7; possibly TRBD1 for D (6 bases). From germline, CDR1 is LNHDA and CDR2 SQIVND (reference sequence). Trimming left V 4 bases short and J 3 bases short, with 13 bases between. CDR3 length equals 14 residues. The CDR3 is CASSTRQVFYEQYF. CDR3 in DNA: TGTGCCAGTAGTACGAGACAGGTCTTCTACGAGCAGTACTTC.

This chain links TRBV28 with TRBJ2-1; 11 bases are a match to TRBD2. The CDR3 spans 15 residues. Germline V CDR1 and CDR2: MDHEN, SYDVKM. Trimming at V came to 3 bases and at J to 9 bases, leaving 7 bases not matched to a gene. The CDR3 region has the DNA TGTGCCAGCAGTTTGGGTCTAGCGGGAGGTTTTGAGCAGTTCTTC. Its protein product is CASSLGLAGGFEQFF.

The J gene is TRBJ1-4, the V gene TRBV18; D is uncertain. Germline V CDR1 and CDR2: KGHSH, LQKENI. V lost 4 bases, J lost 9 bases, and 15 bases lay in between. CDR3 length equals 14 residues. The CDR3 region is CASSLGGSMKKLFF. The CDR3, as DNA: TGTGCCAGCTCACTGGGTGGTTCAATGAAAAAACTGTTTTTT.

This clone has just one count. V and J are TRBV27 and TRBJ2-2; D uncertain. CDR3 size: 13 residues. Germline CDR1 and CDR2: MNHEY and SMNVEV (reference sequence). V lost 5 bases to trimming and J lost 4 bases, with 8 bases between them. The CDR3 reads CASSTISTGELFF. The CDR3 bases are TGTGCCAGCAGTACCATTTCCACCGGGGAGCTGTTTTTT.

This clone showed up just a few times. V is TRBV7-9 and J is TRBJ1-3; D not certain. This CDR3 region has 13 residues. Per germline, CDR1 SEHNR and CDR2 FQNEAQ (reference sequence). The V and J ends lost 1 base and 4 bases respectively, with 5 bases between them. In DNA, the CDR3 is TGTGCCAGCAGCTTAGTTTCCGGAAACACCATATATTTT. Its protein is CASSLVSGNTIYF.

The chain combines TRBV28 with TRBJ2-3; 10 nucleotides line up with TRBD2. The CDR3 runs 17 residues. Looked up from germline, CDR1 is MDHEN and CDR2 is SYDVKM. The J segment lost 2 bases and the V segment lost 6 bases, leaving 11 bases of the junction unmatched. The chain's CDR3 is CASSSPGLADYTDTQYF. The DNA of the CDR3 is TGTGCCAGCAGCTCTCCCGGACTAGCGGACTACACAGATACGCAGTATTTT.

This clone appeared a single time. The chain combines TRBV2 with TRBJ1-1; no clear D gene. This CDR3 region has 15 residues. The ends were cut back, 3 bases at V and 1 base at J, with 12 bases in the middle. Germline V gene data show CDR1 as SNHLY and CDR2 as FYNNEI. The DNA of the CDR3 is TGTGCCAGCAGTGATGATTCCGGCGGGAACACTGAAGCTTTCTTT. Its protein is CASSDDSGGNTEAFF.

This clone was seen only a few times. The gene calls are TRBV6-1 and TRBJ2-5; 7 bases align to TRBD1. Germline CDR1 is MNHNS and CDR2 is SASEGT. The CDR3 is 13 residues long. The V and J ends lost 7 bases and 3 bases, in that order; junction bases with no gene match: 5. DNA of the CDR3: TGTGCCAGCAATCGACAGGGAAAAGAGACCCAGTACTTC. It codes for CASNRQGKETQYF.

For the CDR3, the DNA is TGTGCCAGCAGTTTAACTAGCGGGAGTTGGGGCACAGATACGCAGTATTTT. This gives the protein CASSLTSGSWGTDTQYF. The V and J genes are TRBV28 and TRBJ2-3; 11 positions agree with TRBD2. The V gene's germline CDR1 is MDHEN and CDR2 SYDVKM. After removal of 2 bases from V and 1 base from J, the junction contained 5 bases not matched to a gene. This CDR3 contains 17 residues.

V gene TRBV30 combines with J gene TRBJ2-5, with 7 bases matching TRBD1. This CDR3 contains 18 residues. V lost 2 bases to trimming and J lost 4 bases; unmatched junction nucleotides: 19. CDR1 and CDR2 from the germline V gene are GTSNPN and SVGIG (reference sequence). CDR3 protein: CAWSPLGVVGGRGETQYF. CDR3 nucleotide sequence: TGTGCCTGGAGTCCCCTCGGTGTTGTAGGGGGCCGGGGAGAGACCCAGTACTTC.